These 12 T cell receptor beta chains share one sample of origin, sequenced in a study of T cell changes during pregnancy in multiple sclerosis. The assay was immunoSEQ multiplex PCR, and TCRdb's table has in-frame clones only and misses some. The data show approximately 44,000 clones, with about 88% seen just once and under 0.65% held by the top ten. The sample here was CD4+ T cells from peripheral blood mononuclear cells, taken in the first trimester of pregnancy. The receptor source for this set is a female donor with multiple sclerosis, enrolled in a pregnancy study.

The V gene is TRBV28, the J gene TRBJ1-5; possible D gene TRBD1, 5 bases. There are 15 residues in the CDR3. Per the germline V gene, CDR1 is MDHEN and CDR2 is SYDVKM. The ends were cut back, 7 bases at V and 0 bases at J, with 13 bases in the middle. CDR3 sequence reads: CASTLGGNSNQPQHF. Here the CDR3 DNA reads TGTGCCAGCACCCTGGGGGGGAATAGCAATCAGCCCCAGCATTTT.

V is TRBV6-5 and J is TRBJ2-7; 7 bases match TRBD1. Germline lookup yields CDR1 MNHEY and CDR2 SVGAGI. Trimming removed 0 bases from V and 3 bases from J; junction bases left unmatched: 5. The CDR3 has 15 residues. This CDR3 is CASSYSGQGDYEQYF. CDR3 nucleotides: TGTGCCAGCAGTTACTCCGGCCAGGGGGACTACGAGCAGTACTTC.

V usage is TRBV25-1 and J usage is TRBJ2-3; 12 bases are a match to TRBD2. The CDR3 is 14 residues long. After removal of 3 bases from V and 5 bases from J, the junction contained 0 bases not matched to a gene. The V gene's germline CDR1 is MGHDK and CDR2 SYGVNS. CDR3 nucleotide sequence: TGTGCCAGCAGTGAGGGACTAGCGGGAGATACGCAGTATTTT. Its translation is CASSEGLAGDTQYF.

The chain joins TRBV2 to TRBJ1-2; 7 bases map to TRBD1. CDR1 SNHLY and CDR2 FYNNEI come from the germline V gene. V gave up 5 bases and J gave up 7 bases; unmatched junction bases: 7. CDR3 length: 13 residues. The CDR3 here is CASSPTGVGGYTF. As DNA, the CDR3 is TGTGCCAGCAGTCCCACAGGGGTTGGTGGCTACACCTTC. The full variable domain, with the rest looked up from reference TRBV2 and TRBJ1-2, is EPEVTQTPSHQVTQMGQEVILRCVPISNHLYFYWYRQILGQKVEFLVSFYNNEISEKSEIFDDQFSVERPDGSNFTLKIRSTKLEDSAMYFCASSPTGVGGYTFGSGTRLTVV.

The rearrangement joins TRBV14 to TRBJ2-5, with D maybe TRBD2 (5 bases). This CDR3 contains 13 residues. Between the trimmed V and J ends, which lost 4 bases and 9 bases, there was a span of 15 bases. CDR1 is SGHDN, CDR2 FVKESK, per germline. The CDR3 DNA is TGTGCCAGCAGCCCAGTGACCCCCGGGGCCCAGTACTTC. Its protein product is CASSPVTPGAQYF.

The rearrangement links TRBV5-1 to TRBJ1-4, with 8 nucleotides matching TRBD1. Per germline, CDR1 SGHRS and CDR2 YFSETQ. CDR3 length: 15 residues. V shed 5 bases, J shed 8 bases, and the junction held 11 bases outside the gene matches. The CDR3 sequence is CASRRTGGPREKLFF. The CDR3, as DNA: TGCGCCAGCAGACGCACAGGGGGTCCGAGGGAAAAACTGTTTTTT.

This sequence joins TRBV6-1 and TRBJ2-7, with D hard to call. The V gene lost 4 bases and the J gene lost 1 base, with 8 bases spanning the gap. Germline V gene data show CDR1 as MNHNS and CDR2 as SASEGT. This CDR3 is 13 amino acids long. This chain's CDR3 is CASSAVSSYEQYF. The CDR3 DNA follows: TGTGCCAGCAGTGCGGTGAGTTCCTACGAGCAGTACTTC.

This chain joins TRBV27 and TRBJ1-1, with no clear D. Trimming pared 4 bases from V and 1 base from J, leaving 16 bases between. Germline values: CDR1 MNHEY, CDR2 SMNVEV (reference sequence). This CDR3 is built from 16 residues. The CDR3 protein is CASSSAAKPQNTEAFF. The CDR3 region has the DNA TGTGCCAGCAGTTCGGCGGCGAAGCCGCAGAACACTGAAGCTTTCTTT.

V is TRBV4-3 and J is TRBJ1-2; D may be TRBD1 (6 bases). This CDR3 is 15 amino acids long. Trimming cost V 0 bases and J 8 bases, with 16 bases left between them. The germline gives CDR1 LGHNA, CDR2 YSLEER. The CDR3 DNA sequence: TGCGCCAGCAGCCAAGATCGACTAATAGGGGGAGGCTACACCTTC. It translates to CASSQDRLIGGGYTF.

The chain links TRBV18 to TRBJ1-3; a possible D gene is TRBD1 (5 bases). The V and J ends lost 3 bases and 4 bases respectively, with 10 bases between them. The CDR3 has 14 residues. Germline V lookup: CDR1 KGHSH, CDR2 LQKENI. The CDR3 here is CASSPQGGGNTIYF. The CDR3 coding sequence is TGTGCCAGCTCACCTCAGGGAGGAGGAAACACCATATATTTT.

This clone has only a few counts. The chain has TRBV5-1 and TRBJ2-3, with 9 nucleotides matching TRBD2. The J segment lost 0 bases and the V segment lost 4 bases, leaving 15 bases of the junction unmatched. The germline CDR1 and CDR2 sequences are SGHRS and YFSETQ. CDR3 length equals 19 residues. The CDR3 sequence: CASSPEAGGGVTSTDTQYF. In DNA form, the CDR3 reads TGCGCCAGCAGCCCTGAAGCGGGAGGAGGGGTAACTAGCACAGATACGCAGTATTTT.

CDR3 amino acids: CASSLFWTSTYEQYF. The CDR3 DNA reads TGCGCCAGCAGCTTGTTCTGGACATCGACCTACGAGCAGTACTTC. The V call is TRBV5-1, the J call TRBJ2-7; possibly TRBD1 for D (5 bases). V was pared by 1 base and J by 2 bases, with 13 bases between. Germline CDR1 is SGHRS and CDR2 is YFSETQ. The CDR3 has 15 residues.